This TCR beta chain was captured by sequencing in a study of T cell changes during pregnancy in multiple sclerosis. Germline loops: CDR1 MNHNS, CDR2 SASEGT. This CDR3 is built from 12 residues. Assay used: immunoSEQ multiplex PCR; TCRdb lists only in-frame clones, some missing. The sample holds 90,000 to 95,000 clones, around 93% seen once. The rearrangement uses TRBV6-1 and TRBJ2-7; 8 nucleotides match TRBD1. This TCR came from a female donor with multiple sclerosis, enrolled in a pregnancy study. The input for sequencing was peripheral blood, taken in the third trimester of pregnancy. The DNA of the CDR3 is TGTGCGACCCGGGACAGGTTCTCCGAGCAGTACTTC. This encodes CATRDRFSEQYF.